Following are 4 T cell receptor beta chains from one sample sequenced in a study of blood T cell repertoires in COVID-19. Generated by immunoSEQ multiplex PCR, the TCRdb table keeps only in-frame clones and is missing some. The sample records some 42,000 clones, about 85% being singletons. Specimen: peripheral blood. The source of these receptors is a man aged 45-65 years with active COVID-19.

The chain links TRBV28 to TRBJ1-2, with a weak D call TRBD1 (5 bases). Trimming removed 3 bases at V and 8 bases at J, with 22 bases between. Germline V gene sequence: CDR1 MDHEN, CDR2 SYDVKM. The length of the CDR3 is 16 residues. This chain's CDR3 is CASSFPGQGRGWGYTF. In nucleotides, the CDR3 is TGTGCCAGCAGTTTCCCTGGCCAGGGCCGTGGTTGGGGCTACACCTTC.

The chain couples TRBV9 to TRBJ2-1; no reliable D call. The CDR3 covers 13 residues. In germline, CDR1 is SGDLS, CDR2 YYNGEE. Trimming took 4 bases from V and 8 from J, leaving 13 bases between them. The CDR3 sequence is CASSPRRSDEQFF. CDR3 nucleotide sequence: TGTGCCAGCAGCCCGAGACGGAGTGATGAGCAGTTCTTC. Full variable domain (remainder filled in from reference TRBV9 and TRBJ2-1): DSGVTQTPKHLITATGQRVTLRCSPRSGDLSVYWYQQSLDQGLQFLIQYYNGEERAKGNILERFSAQQFPDLHSELNLSSLELGDSALYFCASSPRRSDEQFFGPGTRLTVL.

The genes are TRBV7-8 and TRBJ1-5; D not certain. Germline CDR1 is SGHVS and CDR2 is FQNEAQ. Between the trimmed V and J ends, which lost 1 base and 0 bases, there was a span of 10 bases. This CDR3 is built from 16 residues. CDR3 protein: CASSLGSLYSNQPQHF. CDR3 coding DNA: TGTGCCAGCAGCTTAGGTTCCCTATATAGCAATCAGCCCCAGCATTTT.

The chain is built from TRBV18 and TRBJ1-5; 8 bases line up with TRBD1. V shed 6 bases and J 1 base; nucleotides not matched to a gene: 2. Per germline, CDR1 KGHSH and CDR2 LQKENI. The CDR3 spans 14 residues. The CDR3 is CASSRDRSNQPQHF. The CDR3 DNA follows: TGTGCCAGCTCCCGGGACAGGAGCAATCAGCCCCAGCATTTT.